A selection of T cell receptor beta chains follows, all from one sample in a study of CD8+CD57+ T cells in acquired aplastic anemia. TCRdb re-analysed the reads in MiXCR, keeping a single row per CDR3 protein. This repertoire shows hundreds of thousands of distinct CDR3 sequences, under 40% found once; its top ten account for approximately 0.82%. Sequenced sample: sorted CD4+, CD8+, or CD8+CD57+ T cells (not recorded which) from PBMCs. Receptors originate from a human donor with aplastic anemia. The CDR3 runs from the conserved cysteine through the conserved F or W. D genes are given only for firm matches. Clone size is given for some rows only: seen once, a few or many times, or a class if the clone is expanded.

abundance: .; v_gene: TRBV2; j_gene: TRBJ1-5; d_gene: TRBD1; CDR3aa: CAGSEARTGGQPQHF; CDR3nt: TGTGCCGGCAGTGAAGCCCGGACAGGTGGTCAGCCCCAGCATTTT
abundance: .; v_gene: TRBV20-1; j_gene: TRBJ2-3; d_gene: .; CDR3aa: CSAVRGGATDTQYF; CDR3nt: TGCAGTGCTGTCCGTGGCGGGGCCACAGATACGCAGTATTTT
abundance: many; v_gene: TRBV2; j_gene: TRBJ1-6; d_gene: .; CDR3aa: CASEAARTPLHF; CDR3nt: TGTGCCAGCGAGGCCGCCCGGACTCCCCTCCACTTT
abundance: few; v_gene: TRBV6-1; j_gene: TRBJ1-1; d_gene: .; CDR3aa: CASRGGRANTEAFF; CDR3nt: TGTGCCAGCAGGGGGGGACGGGCGAACACTGAAGCTTTCTTT
abundance: .; v_gene: TRBV27; j_gene: TRBJ1-4; d_gene: .; CDR3aa: CASSRSRFFNEKLFF; CDR3nt: TGTGCCAGCAGCCGGTCTCGCTTTTTTAATGAAAAACTGTTTTTT
abundance: few; v_gene: TRBV7-2; j_gene: TRBJ1-1; d_gene: .; CDR3aa: CASSLPGTPPNRAFF; CDR3nt: TGTGCCAGCAGCTTGCCCGGGACGCCTCCCAACCGAGCTTTCTTT
abundance: many; v_gene: TRBV6-6; j_gene: TRBJ1-6; d_gene: .; CDR3aa: CASSYSRVGGIPLHF; CDR3nt: TGTGCCAGCAGTTACTCGCGGGTAGGGGGGATACCCCTCCACTTT
abundance: many; v_gene: TRBV6-1; j_gene: TRBJ1-2; d_gene: .; CDR3aa: CATRTANYGYTF; CDR3nt: TGTGCCACCCGGACAGCTAACTATGGCTACACCTTC
abundance: many; v_gene: TRBV29-1; j_gene: TRBJ2-7; d_gene: .; CDR3aa: CSVILGYEQYF; CDR3nt: TGCAGCGTAATACTGGGGTACGAGCAGTACTTC
abundance: few; v_gene: TRBV7-8; j_gene: TRBJ2-2; d_gene: .; CDR3aa: CASSSVLPFSANTGELFF; CDR3nt: TGTGCCAGCAGCTCGGTCCTCCCATTTTCCGCGAACACCGGGGAGCTGTTTTTT
abundance: few; v_gene: TRBV7-8; j_gene: TRBJ2-7; d_gene: TRBD2; CDR3aa: CASSLGLAGAYEQYF; CDR3nt: TGTGCCAGCAGCTTAGGTCTAGCGGGCGCCTACGAGCAGTACTTC
abundance: .; v_gene: TRBV20-1; j_gene: TRBJ2-4; d_gene: .; CDR3aa: CSARVVGGAKNIQYF; CDR3nt: TGCAGTGCTAGAGTGGTAGGGGGGGCCAAAAACATTCAGTACTTC
abundance: .; v_gene: TRBV11-1; j_gene: TRBJ1-1; d_gene: .; CDR3aa: CASSVLRASMNTEAFF; CDR3nt: TGTGCCAGCAGCGTTCTCCGGGCCTCCATGAACACTGAAGCTTTCTTT
abundance: many; v_gene: TRBV5-1; j_gene: TRBJ1-5; d_gene: .; CDR3aa: CASSLSGWEPQHF; CDR3nt: TGCGCCAGCAGCTTGTCGGGGTGGGAGCCCCAGCATTTT
abundance: .; v_gene: TRBV25-1; j_gene: TRBJ2-3; d_gene: TRBD1; CDR3aa: CATSDPRDRVEDTQYF; CDR3nt: TGTGCCACCAGTGACCCCCGGGACAGGGTGGAAGATACGCAGTATTTT
abundance: many; v_gene: TRBV9; j_gene: TRBJ2-7; d_gene: .; CDR3aa: CASSALPAGAYGEQYF; CDR3nt: TGTGCCAGCAGCGCCCTCCCCGCCGGTGCCTACGGGGAGCAGTACTTC
abundance: few; v_gene: TRBV6-1; j_gene: TRBJ2-7; d_gene: .; CDR3aa: CASSEGLNPAYEQYF; CDR3nt: TGTGCCAGCAGCGAGGGCCTTAACCCAGCCTACGAGCAGTACTTC
abundance: .; v_gene: TRBV19; j_gene: TRBJ2-7; d_gene: .; CDR3aa: CASSRTAPGAYEQYF; CDR3nt: TGTGCCAGTAGCAGGACAGCCCCCGGAGCCTACGAGCAGTACTTC
abundance: .; v_gene: TRBV20-1; j_gene: TRBJ2-7; d_gene: .; CDR3aa: CSAVDRRSTYEQYF; CDR3nt: TGCAGTGCTGTTGACAGGCGCTCGACCTACGAGCAGTACTTC
abundance: many; v_gene: TRBV10-2; j_gene: TRBJ2-3; d_gene: .; CDR3aa: CASSGKGGRTDTQYF; CDR3nt: TGCGCCAGCAGTGGCAAAGGGGGACGCACAGATACGCAGTATTTT
abundance: many; v_gene: TRBV10-3; j_gene: TRBJ1-5; d_gene: .; CDR3aa: CAISGADQPQHF; CDR3nt: TGTGCCATCAGTGGGGCAGATCAGCCCCAGCATTTT
abundance: .; v_gene: TRBV20-1; j_gene: TRBJ1-4; d_gene: .; CDR3aa: CSAHTHKGQGTNEKLFF; CDR3nt: TGCAGTGCCCATACCCACAAGGGGCAGGGAACTAATGAAAAACTGTTTTTT
abundance: few; v_gene: TRBV20-1; j_gene: TRBJ2-1; d_gene: .; CDR3aa: CSARDRGLYNEQFF; CDR3nt: TGCAGTGCTAGAGATCGAGGTCTCTACAATGAGCAGTTCTTC
abundance: few; v_gene: TRBV10-3; j_gene: TRBJ2-1; d_gene: .; CDR3aa: CAIRRTGPTNEQFF; CDR3nt: TGTGCCATCAGACGAACGGGACCCACCAATGAGCAGTTCTTC
abundance: many; v_gene: TRBV20-1; j_gene: TRBJ1-2; d_gene: .; CDR3aa: CSATLGRDDLGYTF; CDR3nt: TGCAGTGCTACTTTGGGAAGGGACGACCTTGGCTACACCTTC
abundance: many; v_gene: TRBV20-1; j_gene: TRBJ1-2; d_gene: .; CDR3aa: CSARERAANYGYTF; CDR3nt: TGCAGTGCTAGAGAGAGAGCAGCGAACTATGGCTACACCTTC
abundance: many; v_gene: TRBV20-1; j_gene: TRBJ2-3; d_gene: TRBD2; CDR3aa: CSALAGGTDTQYF; CDR3nt: TGCAGTGCTCTAGCGGGGGGCACAGATACGCAGTATTTT
abundance: .; v_gene: TRBV12-5; j_gene: TRBJ1-3; d_gene: .; CDR3aa: CASGLVGTGNTIYF; CDR3nt: TGTGCTAGTGGTTTAGTAGGGACTGGAAACACCATATATTTT
abundance: many; v_gene: TRBV7-8; j_gene: TRBJ1-2; d_gene: .; CDR3aa: CASSPIYGDYGYTF; CDR3nt: TGTGCCAGCAGCCCGATTTACGGGGACTATGGCTACACCTTC
abundance: .; v_gene: TRBV12-3/TRBV12-4; j_gene: TRBJ1-5; d_gene: .; CDR3aa: CASRTSPQPQHF; CDR3nt: TGTGCCAGCAGAACTAGCCCCCAGCCCCAGCATTTT
abundance: once; v_gene: TRBV10-2; j_gene: TRBJ1-1; d_gene: .; CDR3aa: CASRDQGGTEAFF; CDR3nt: TGCGCCAGCAGAGATCAGGGAGGCACTGAAGCTTTCTTT
abundance: .; v_gene: TRBV9; j_gene: TRBJ2-5; d_gene: .; CDR3aa: CASSVAGVQETQYF; CDR3nt: TGTGCCAGCAGCGTAGCAGGGGTTCAAGAGACCCAGTACTTC
abundance: few; v_gene: TRBV19; j_gene: TRBJ1-5; d_gene: .; CDR3aa: CASSGLRGYSNQPQHF; CDR3nt: TGTGCCAGTAGCGGTTTGAGGGGTTATAGCAATCAGCCCCAGCATTTT
abundance: .; v_gene: TRBV2; j_gene: TRBJ2-7; d_gene: .; CDR3aa: CASSEWATGGYEQYF; CDR3nt: TGTGCCAGCAGTGAATGGGCCACCGGGGGCTACGAGCAGTACTTC
abundance: .; v_gene: TRBV7-2; j_gene: TRBJ2-7; d_gene: .; CDR3aa: CASIPIAEETYEQYF; CDR3nt: TGTGCCAGCATCCCGATAGCGGAAGAAACCTACGAGCAGTACTTC
abundance: .; v_gene: TRBV25-1; j_gene: TRBJ2-2; d_gene: TRBD2; CDR3aa: CASRARGGLMTGELFF; CDR3nt: TGTGCCAGCAGAGCCCGGGGGGGCCTTATGACCGGGGAGCTGTTTTTT
abundance: .; v_gene: TRBV24-1; j_gene: TRBJ1-3; d_gene: .; CDR3aa: CATRLGNTIYF; CDR3nt: TGTGCCACCAGGCTGGGGAACACCATATATTTT
abundance: .; v_gene: TRBV11-2; j_gene: TRBJ2-7; d_gene: TRBD2; CDR3aa: CASSLELAGGPNYEQYF; CDR3nt: TGTGCCAGCAGCTTAGAACTAGCGGGGGGCCCAAATTACGAGCAGTACTTC
abundance: many; v_gene: TRBV7-2; j_gene: TRBJ1-1; d_gene: .; CDR3aa: CASSLLRGTEAFF; CDR3nt: TGTGCCAGCAGCTTATTGAGGGGGACTGAAGCTTTCTTT
abundance: .; v_gene: TRBV2; j_gene: TRBJ1-5; d_gene: .; CDR3aa: CASSADVGYQPQHF; CDR3nt: TGTGCCAGCAGTGCGGACGTAGGATATCAGCCCCAGCATTTT
abundance: few; v_gene: TRBV7-4; j_gene: TRBJ2-2; d_gene: TRBD1; CDR3aa: CASSRGVRTGRTGELFF; CDR3nt: TGTGCCAGCAGCCGAGGAGTCCGGACAGGACGCACCGGGGAGCTGTTTTTT
abundance: many; v_gene: TRBV20-1; j_gene: TRBJ1-3; d_gene: .; CDR3aa: CSASVDSFSGNTIYF; CDR3nt: TGCAGTGCTAGTGTAGACAGTTTCTCTGGAAACACCATATATTTT
abundance: .; v_gene: TRBV7-3; j_gene: TRBJ2-1; d_gene: .; CDR3aa: CASSTGTRSYNEQFF; CDR3nt: TGTGCCAGCAGCACCGGGACGAGAAGCTACAATGAGCAGTTCTTC
abundance: .; v_gene: TRBV10-1; j_gene: TRBJ2-7; d_gene: .; CDR3aa: CASSSGDGYEQYF; CDR3nt: TGTGCCAGCAGTTCGGGGGATGGTTACGAGCAGTACTTC
abundance: .; v_gene: TRBV12-3/TRBV12-4; j_gene: TRBJ2-7; d_gene: TRBD1; CDR3aa: CASRAGDRTYEQYF; CDR3nt: TGTGCCAGCAGAGCCGGGGACAGGACCTACGAGCAGTACTTC
abundance: many; v_gene: TRBV19; j_gene: TRBJ1-5; d_gene: .; CDR3aa: CASSEGIEGNNPQHF; CDR3nt: TGTGCCAGTAGCGAAGGGATAGAGGGGAATAATCCCCAGCATTTT
abundance: many; v_gene: TRBV24-1; j_gene: TRBJ2-7; d_gene: .; CDR3aa: CATSGGLQSYEQYF; CDR3nt: TGTGCCACCAGTGGCGGGCTGCAATCCTACGAGCAGTACTTC
abundance: few; v_gene: TRBV5-5; j_gene: TRBJ1-1; d_gene: .; CDR3aa: CASSTDILNTEAFF; CDR3nt: TGTGCCAGCAGCACCGACATATTGAACACTGAAGCTTTCTTT
abundance: .; v_gene: TRBV5-1; j_gene: TRBJ1-5; d_gene: .; CDR3aa: CASSSGEGPQHF; CDR3nt: TGCGCCAGCAGCTCCGGAGAGGGGCCCCAGCATTTT
abundance: few; v_gene: TRBV7-9; j_gene: TRBJ1-1; d_gene: TRBD1; CDR3aa: CASSSLGQGNTEAFF; CDR3nt: TGTGCCAGCAGCTCCCTGGGACAGGGGAACACTGAAGCTTTCTTT
abundance: once; v_gene: TRBV2; j_gene: TRBJ1-2; d_gene: .; CDR3aa: CASRPDPIRHGYTF; CDR3nt: TGTGCCAGCAGGCCGGACCCGATACGCCATGGCTACACCTTC